The present entry profiles one T cell receptor beta chain with its context. This sample was included in a study of Ad26.COV2.S vaccination and SARS-CoV-2 variants. Study as a whole: The donor belonged to the COV1001 Ad26.COV2.S trial arm. Once, or twice with 56 days between doses, Ad26.COV2.S was given intramuscularly.

Germline loops: CDR1 SGHNT, CDR2 YYREEE (reference sequence). This CDR3 spans 14 amino acids. Trimming shortened V by 0 bases and J by 6 bases, and 7 bases separated the two germline ends. Clones were read by immunoSEQ multiplex PCR, and TCRdb kept only the in-frame ones, dropping some. The sample has a few hundred thousand clones; 88% are singletons. Sample treatment: around 19 received Ad26.COV2.S at low or high dose, single or two shots; roughly five received placebo; per-sample allocation not given. Collection of the samples took place on day 63 after the first injection of vaccine or placebo. The chain joins TRBV5-4 to TRBJ1-6; no definite D call. The sequencing used peripheral blood, collected in a trial of Ad26.COV2.S vaccine versus placebo. This TCR came from a person aged 18-60 years who received the Ad26.COV2.S COVID-19 vaccine or a placebo. The CDR3 sequence is CASSLDSTNSPLHF. CDR3 DNA: TGTGCCAGCAGCTTGGACAGTACTAATTCACCCCTCCACTTT.